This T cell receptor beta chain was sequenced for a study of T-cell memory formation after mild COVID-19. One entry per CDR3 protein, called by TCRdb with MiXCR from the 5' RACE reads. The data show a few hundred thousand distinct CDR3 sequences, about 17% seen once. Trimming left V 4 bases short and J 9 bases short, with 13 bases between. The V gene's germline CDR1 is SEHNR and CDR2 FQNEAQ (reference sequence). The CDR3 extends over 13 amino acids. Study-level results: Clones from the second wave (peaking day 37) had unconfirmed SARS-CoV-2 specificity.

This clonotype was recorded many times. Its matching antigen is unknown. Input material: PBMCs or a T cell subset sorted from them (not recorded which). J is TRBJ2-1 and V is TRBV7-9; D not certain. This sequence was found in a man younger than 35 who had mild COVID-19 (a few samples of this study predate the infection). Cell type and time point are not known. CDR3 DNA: TGTGCCAGCAGCTCCCCCGGGCTAGTTGAGCAGTTCTTC. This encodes CASSSPGLVEQFF.